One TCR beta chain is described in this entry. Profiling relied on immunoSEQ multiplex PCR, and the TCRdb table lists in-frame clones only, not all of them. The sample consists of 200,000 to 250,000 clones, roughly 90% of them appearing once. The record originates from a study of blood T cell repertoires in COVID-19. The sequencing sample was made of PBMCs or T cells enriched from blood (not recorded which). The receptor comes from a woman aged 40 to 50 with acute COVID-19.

Here the CDR3 reads CACTGGGGNTIYF. The CDR3 coding sequence is TGTGCCTGTACAGGGGGCGGTGGAAACACCATATATTTT. The chain links TRBV30 to TRBJ1-3; TRBD1 aligns across 9 bases. Germline-derived CDR1 and CDR2 are GTSNPN and SVGIG (reference sequence). V lost 6 bases to trimming and J lost 3 bases; unmatched junction nucleotides: 3. This CDR3 is 13 amino acids long.